The rows below give T cell receptor beta chains drawn from one sample of a study of cytomegalovirus exposure and HLA in healthy donors. Assay: immunoSEQ multiplex PCR; the TCRdb copy retains only in-frame clones and omits some. Altogether 55,000 to 80,000 clones are present, 60% to 80% being singletons, with the ten largest covering around a fifth. The sample consisted of PBMCs. The receptor source for this set is a woman aged 30 to 39 in good health and CMV-seropositive. Each CDR3 is given with its conserved first and last residue. D genes are given only for firm matches. For some rows the clone size is stated as once, few or many, or as a class when expanded; others skip it.

>.|TRBD1|TRBJ2-7|TRBV10-1
CASSEGRGHTYEQYF
TGCGCCAGCAGTGAAGGAAGGGGGCACACCTACGAGCAGTACTTC
>.|TRBD2|TRBJ2-2|TRBV5-4
CASSLLAGDTGELFF
TGTGCCAGCAGCTTACTAGCGGGAGATACCGGGGAGCTGTTTTTT
>.|TRBD2|TRBJ2-4|TRBV18
CASSPSGRSYIQYF
TGTGCCAGCTCACCTAGCGGGAGAAGTTACATTCAGTACTTC
>.|TRBD1|TRBJ1-2|TRBV28
CASSLRGLGYTF
TGTGCCAGCAGTTTAAGGGGGCTAGGCTACACCTTC
>.|.|TRBJ2-2|TRBV18
CASSSGTLNTGELFF
TGTGCCAGCTCGTCCGGGACACTTAACACCGGGGAGCTGTTTTTT
>.|TRBD1|TRBJ2-1|TRBV29-1
CSVELAGQGPFLYNEQFF
TGCAGCGTTGAACTTGCCGGACAGGGGCCGTTTCTATACAATGAGCAGTTCTTC
>.|TRBD1|TRBJ2-3|TRBV6-5
CASSRDRGKDTQYF
TGTGCCAGCAGCCGGGACAGGGGAAAAGATACGCAGTATTTT
>.|.|TRBJ2-4|TRBV5-4
CASSLAGTQGPAGF
TGTGCCAGCAGCTTGGCCGGGACTCAGGGTCCGGCCGGCTTC
>.|.|TRBJ2-3|TRBV10-3
CAISTPSGWKSTDTQYF
TGTGCCATCAGTACACCTTCAGGATGGAAAAGCACAGATACGCAGTATTTT
>.|.|TRBJ2-7|TRBV19
CASSKDWYEQYF
TGTGCCAGTAGTAAGGACTGGTACGAGCAGTACTTC
>.|.|TRBJ1-3|TRBV9
CASSVGGGAVGNTIYF
TGTGCCAGCAGCGTCGGGGGGGGCGCGGTTGGAAACACCATATATTTT
>few|.|TRBJ1-1|TRBV5-6
CASSLFGTRGNTEALF
TGTGCCAGCAGCTTATTTGGGACACGAGGAAACACTGAAGCTTTGTTT
>.|.|TRBJ1-3|TRBV12-5
CASGSGQRNTIYF
TGTGCTAGTGGTTCGGGACAAAGAAACACCATATATTTT
>.|.|TRBJ1-1|TRBV5-4
CASSLGTRRGMNTEAFF
TGTGCCAGCAGCTTGGGGACTCGACGGGGAATGAACACTGAAGCTTTCTTT
>few|.|TRBJ1-1|TRBV27
CASSLRSRTEAFF
TGTGCCAGCAGTTTACGGAGTCGTACTGAAGCTTTCTTT
>.|TRBD2|TRBJ2-7|TRBV7-6
CASSPIAGGGSYEQYF
TGTGCCAGCAGCCCAATAGCGGGAGGAGGCTCCTACGAGCAGTACTTC
>.|TRBD2|TRBJ2-7|TRBV30
CAWSVRGLAGRSYEQYF
TGTGCCTGGAGTGTACGGGGACTAGCGGGTCGTTCCTACGAGCAGTACTTC
>.|.|TRBJ1-1|TRBV2
CASRLGPWVVNTEAFF
TGTGCCAGCAGGTTGGGCCCCTGGGTTGTGAACACTGAAGCTTTCTTT
>once|.|TRBJ2-1|TRBV6-5
CASSYSNKHNEQFF
TGTGCCAGCAGTTACTCCAACAAACACAATGAGCAGTTCTTC
>.|TRBD1|TRBJ1-1|TRBV29-1
CSVARRPLNRGRLKWTEAFF
TGCAGCGTTGCCCGAAGGCCCCTTAACAGGGGGCGCTTGAAATGGACTGAAGCTTTCTTT
>.|TRBD2|TRBJ2-1|TRBV5-1
CASSPSGRAGNEQFF
TGCGCCAGCAGCCCTAGCGGGAGGGCGGGGAATGAGCAGTTCTTC
>.|.|TRBJ2-5|TRBV2
CARYVQETQYF
TGTGCCAGGTATGTCCAAGAGACCCAGTACTTC
>.|TRBD2|TRBJ2-1|TRBV6-5
CATSTSGRPYNEQFF
TGTGCCACCTCCACTAGCGGGAGGCCCTACAATGAGCAGTTCTTC
>.|.|TRBJ2-7|TRBV25-1
CASSGQARRGEQYF
TGTGCCAGCAGTGGGCAGGCCCGCCGAGGGGAGCAGTACTTC
>.|TRBD2|TRBJ2-5|TRBV6-1
CASNKREVGETQYF
TGTGCCAGCAACAAGCGGGAGGTAGGGGAGACCCAGTACTTC
>.|TRBD2|TRBJ2-7|TRBV4-2
CASSHDWVAGGEQYF
TGTGCCAGCAGCCACGACTGGGTAGCGGGAGGCGAGCAGTACTTC
>.|.|TRBJ1-5|TRBV2
CASSVGAGLNHQPQHF
TGTGCCAGCAGTGTGGGTGCAGGGTTGAACCATCAGCCCCAGCATTTT
>medium-sized|.|TRBJ1-5|TRBV19
CASSIMRTSNQPQHF
TGTGCCAGTAGTATCATGCGAACGAGCAATCAGCCCCAGCATTTT
>few|.|TRBJ1-4|TRBV28
CASSFSGGNEKLFF
TGTGCCAGCAGTTTTTCAGGAGGGAATGAAAAACTGTTTTTT
>.|.|TRBJ1-1|TRBV27
CASSLSTGAEAFF
TGTGCCAGCAGTTTATCGACGGGGGCTGAAGCTTTCTTT